Included here is one T cell receptor (beta chain) sequence, with context. Trimming took 9 bases from V and 8 from J, leaving 14 bases between them. CDR1 and CDR2 (germline): MNHNY, SVGAGI (reference sequence). This CDR3 has 12 amino acids. The data were taken from a study of T cells in tumors after PD-1 blockade. Data came from immunoSEQ multiplex PCR; TCRdb stores just in-frame clones and leaves some out. The sample holds roughly 48,000 clones, 81% seen once. Template: tumor biopsy or peripheral blood genomic DNA, about 616-6,500 ng per sample. The sequence was obtained from a human donor with basal cell carcinoma. The chain has TRBV6-6 and TRBJ2-1; tentative D call: TRBD1 (5 bases). Source: PBMCs, taken before anti-PD-1 treatment. The CDR3 sequence: CASKPDSYEQFF. For the CDR3, the DNA is TGTGCCAGTAAACCAGACAGTTATGAGCAGTTCTTC.